Included here is one TCR beta chain sequence, with context. Its target is unknown. The entry originates in a study of T cells in Graves' hyperthyroidism and ophthalmopathy. CDR3 length: 18 amino acids. Trimming took 0 bases from V and 0 from J; bases not matched to a gene: 6. Germline lookup yields CDR1 SGDLS and CDR2 YYNGEE. Study results and limitations: Onset of ophthalmopathy came a median around 6.5 months after the model predicted it. The majority of expanded thyroid clonotypes above 0.001 also appeared in blood.

From RNA transcripts, TCR beta CDR3 regions were amplified. Primed by the HTBI set, a first-round RT-PCR was run on the TCR CDR3. TCRdb reprocessed the multiplex PCR reads with MiXCR, giving one entry per CDR3 protein. The sample yields approximately 530,000 distinct CDR3 sequences, 20% seen once. The V and J genes are TRBV9 and TRBJ2-3; 11 bases line up with TRBD2. The sequencing input was blood. This TCR came from a man aged 35-49 years with Graves' ophthalmopathy. The CDR3 region is CASSVELAGASSTDTQYF. CDR3 nucleotide sequence: TGTGCCAGCAGCGTAGAACTAGCGGGGGCCTCGAGCACAGATACGCAGTATTTT.